This T cell receptor (beta chain) was sequenced for a study of blood T cell repertoires in COVID-19. Study information: There were acute and convalescent COVID-19 samples, and they came from the United States, Italy and Spain. The cDNA or gDNA used as material had been derived from T cells, B-cell-depleted T cells, or PBMCs.

CDR1 is KGHSH and CDR2 is LQKENI in the germline V gene. Trimming left V 5 bases short and J 7 bases short, with 12 bases between. This CDR3 comprises 13 residues. Data came from immunoSEQ multiplex PCR; TCRdb stores just in-frame clones and leaves some out. Of 100,000 to 150,000 clones listed, about 83% are singletons. The gene calls are TRBV18 and TRBJ2-1; D perhaps matches TRBD1 (6 bases). The TCR sequence derives from a human donor in a cohort sampled during active COVID-19. Material for sequencing was peripheral blood. CDR3 residues: CASSGIGQNEQFF. CDR3 bases: TGTGCCAGCTCAGGTATCGGACAGAATGAGCAGTTCTTC.